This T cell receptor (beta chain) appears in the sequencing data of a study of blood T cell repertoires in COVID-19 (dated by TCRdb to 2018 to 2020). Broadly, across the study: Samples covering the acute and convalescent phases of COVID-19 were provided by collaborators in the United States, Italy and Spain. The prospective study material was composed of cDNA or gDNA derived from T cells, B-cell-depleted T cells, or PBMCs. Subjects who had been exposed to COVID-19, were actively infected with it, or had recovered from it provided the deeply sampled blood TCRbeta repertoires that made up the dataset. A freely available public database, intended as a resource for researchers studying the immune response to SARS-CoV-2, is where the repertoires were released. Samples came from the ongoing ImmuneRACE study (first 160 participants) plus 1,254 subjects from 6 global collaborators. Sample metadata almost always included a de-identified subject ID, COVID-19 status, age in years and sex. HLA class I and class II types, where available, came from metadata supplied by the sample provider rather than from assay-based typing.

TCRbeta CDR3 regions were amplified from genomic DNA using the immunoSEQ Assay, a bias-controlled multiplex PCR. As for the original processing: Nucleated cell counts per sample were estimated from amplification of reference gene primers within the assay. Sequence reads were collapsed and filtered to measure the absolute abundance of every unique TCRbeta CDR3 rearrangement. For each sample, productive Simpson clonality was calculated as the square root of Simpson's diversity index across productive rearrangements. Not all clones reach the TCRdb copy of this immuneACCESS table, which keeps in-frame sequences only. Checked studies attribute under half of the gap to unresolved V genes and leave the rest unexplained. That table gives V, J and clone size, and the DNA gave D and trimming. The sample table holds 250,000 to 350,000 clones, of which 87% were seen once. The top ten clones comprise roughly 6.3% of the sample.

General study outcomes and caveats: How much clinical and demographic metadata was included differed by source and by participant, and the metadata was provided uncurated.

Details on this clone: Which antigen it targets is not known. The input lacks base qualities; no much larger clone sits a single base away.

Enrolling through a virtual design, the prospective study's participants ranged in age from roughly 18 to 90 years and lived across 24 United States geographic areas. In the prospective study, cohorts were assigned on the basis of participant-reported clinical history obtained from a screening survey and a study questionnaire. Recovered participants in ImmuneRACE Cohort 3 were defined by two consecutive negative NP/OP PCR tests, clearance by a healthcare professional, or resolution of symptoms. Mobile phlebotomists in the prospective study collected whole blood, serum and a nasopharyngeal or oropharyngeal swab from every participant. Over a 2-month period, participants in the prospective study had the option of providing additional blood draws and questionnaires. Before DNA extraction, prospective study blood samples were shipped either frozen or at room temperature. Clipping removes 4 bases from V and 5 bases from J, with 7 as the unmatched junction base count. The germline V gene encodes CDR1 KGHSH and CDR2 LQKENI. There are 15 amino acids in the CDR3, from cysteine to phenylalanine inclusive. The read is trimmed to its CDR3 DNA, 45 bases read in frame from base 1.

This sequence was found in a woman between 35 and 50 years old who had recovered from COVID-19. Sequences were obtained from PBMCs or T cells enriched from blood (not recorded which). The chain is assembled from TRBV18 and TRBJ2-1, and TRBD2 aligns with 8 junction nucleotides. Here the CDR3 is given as CASSQEGLADNEQFF. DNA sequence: TGTGCCAGCTCACAAGAAGGACTAGCCGACAATGAGCAGTTCTTC.